Listed below are T cell receptor beta chains from one sample, sequenced in a study of cytomegalovirus exposure and HLA in healthy donors. The repertoire was sequenced with immunoSEQ multiplex PCR; TCRdb's copy has only in-frame clones and lacks some. The sample lists roughly 160,000 clones, around 75% occurring once. The sample consisted of PBMCs. These receptors were obtained from a male donor in good health and CMV-seronegative. Each CDR3 is given with its conserved first and last residue. The order of the fields is J gene, CDR3 length, clone size, D gene, V gene, CDR3 protein, CDR3 DNA. A D gene is named only where the DNA matches it firmly. The size entry is marked missing in some rows and otherwise reads once, few, many or a size class.

J: TRBJ2-7
length: 19
size: .
D: TRBD1
V: TRBV5-1
CDR3: CASSLGPSGTGGLNYEQYF
DNA: TGCGCCAGCAGCTTAGGTCCCTCCGGGACAGGGGGTTTGAACTACGAGCAGTACTTC

J: TRBJ1-2
length: 16
size: .
D: TRBD1
V: TRBV5-5
CDR3: CASSLAGTGAFYGYTF
DNA: TGTGCCAGCAGCTTGGCCGGTACAGGGGCGTTCTATGGCTACACCTTC

J: TRBJ2-1
length: 20
size: .
D: TRBD2
V: TRBV4-3
CDR3: CASSQDWYLAGEGRDNEQFF
DNA: TGCGCCAGCAGCCAAGATTGGTACCTAGCGGGGGAAGGAAGGGACAATGAGCAGTTCTTC

J: TRBJ2-1
length: 15
size: .
D: TRBD1
V: TRBV5-8
CDR3: CASSLGQSPYNEQFF
DNA: TGTGCCAGCAGTTTGGGACAGAGCCCTTACAATGAGCAGTTCTTC

J: TRBJ1-5
length: 15
size: .
D: TRBD1
V: TRBV2
CDR3: CASSSQGGAYQPQHF
DNA: TGTGCCAGCAGTTCCCAGGGGGGCGCGTACCAGCCCCAGCATTTT

J: TRBJ1-1
length: 13
size: .
D: .
V: TRBV5-1
CDR3: CASSPQGWTEAFF
DNA: TGCGCCAGCAGCCCCCAGGGGTGGACTGAAGCTTTCTTT

J: TRBJ1-1
length: 14
size: .
D: .
V: TRBV7-8
CDR3: CASSLGPGNTEAFF
DNA: TGTGCCAGCAGCTTAGGACCGGGGAACACTGAAGCTTTCTTT

J: TRBJ2-1
length: 15
size: .
D: .
V: TRBV6-5
CDR3: CASSSDRSSYNEQFF
DNA: TGTGCCAGCAGTTCAGACAGGAGCTCCTACAATGAGCAGTTCTTC

J: TRBJ2-5
length: 13
size: .
D: TRBD2
V: TRBV7-2
CDR3: CASRLAGEETQYF
DNA: TGTGCCAGCAGACTAGCGGGGGAAGAGACCCAGTACTTC

J: TRBJ2-7
length: 14
size: .
D: .
V: TRBV18
CDR3: CASSPVVQPYEQYF
DNA: TGTGCCAGCTCACCAGTGGTACAGCCCTACGAGCAGTACTTC

J: TRBJ2-5
length: 16
size: .
D: .
V: TRBV9
CDR3: CASSSRVGGLQETQYF
DNA: TGTGCCAGCAGCTCTAGAGTCGGGGGGCTCCAAGAGACCCAGTACTTC

J: TRBJ2-7
length: 12
size: .
D: .
V: TRBV2
CDR3: CASSPRGYEQYF
DNA: TGTGCCAGCAGCCCGCGGGGCTACGAGCAGTACTTC

J: TRBJ1-2
length: 13
size: .
D: .
V: TRBV5-4
CDR3: CASSVGWTAGYTF
DNA: TGTGCCAGCAGCGTGGGGTGGACAGCTGGCTACACCTTC

J: TRBJ2-6
length: 16
size: .
D: .
V: TRBV4-3
CDR3: CASSQESVVGANVLTF
DNA: TGCGCCAGCAGCCAAGAATCGGTGGTGGGGGCCAACGTCCTGACTTTC

J: TRBJ1-2
length: 16
size: once
D: .
V: TRBV7-9
CDR3: CASGGPGGTFLYGYTF
DNA: TGTGCCAGCGGGGGACCTGGGGGGACGTTCCTCTATGGCTACACCTTC

J: TRBJ1-3
length: 16
size: .
D: TRBD1
V: TRBV5-1
CDR3: CASSLEGQGSGNTIYF
DNA: TGCGCCAGCAGCTTGGAGGGACAGGGATCGGGAAACACCATATATTTT

J: TRBJ1-6
length: 15
size: few
D: TRBD1
V: TRBV2
CDR3: CASSSPGQYNSPLHF
DNA: TGTGCCAGCAGTTCCCCGGGACAGTATAATTCACCCCTCCACTTT

J: TRBJ1-3
length: 16
size: once
D: TRBD1
V: TRBV18
CDR3: CASSPRDRGSGNTIYF
DNA: TGTGCCAGCTCACCCCGGGACAGGGGTTCAGGAAACACCATATATTTT

J: TRBJ2-7
length: 17
size: .
D: .
V: TRBV4-1
CDR3: CASSQEGGHPPMDEQYF
DNA: TGCGCCAGCAGCCAAGAGGGCGGGCACCCCCCGATGGACGAGCAGTACTTC

J: TRBJ2-7
length: 15
size: .
D: TRBD1
V: TRBV27
CDR3: CASRMKKRDSTRQYF
DNA: TGTGCCAGCAGGATGAAAAAAAGGGACAGTACGAGGCAGTACTTC

J: TRBJ1-4
length: 13
size: .
D: TRBD1
V: TRBV29-1
CDR3: CSVEEGQNEKLFF
DNA: TGCAGCGTTGAAGAGGGACAGAATGAAAAACTGTTTTTT

J: TRBJ2-1
length: 16
size: .
D: TRBD2
V: TRBV7-8
CDR3: CASSLASGGEYNEQFF
DNA: TGTGCCAGCAGCTTAGCTAGCGGGGGGGAATACAATGAGCAGTTCTTC

J: TRBJ1-6
length: 14
size: few
D: .
V: TRBV27
CDR3: CASSFSGLGSPLHF
DNA: TGTGCCAGCAGTTTTTCCGGGTTAGGTTCACCCCTCCACTTT

J: TRBJ2-2
length: 14
size: few
D: TRBD2
V: TRBV18
CDR3: CASSRLAIGGELFF
DNA: TGTGCCAGCTCACGACTAGCAATAGGCGGGGAGCTGTTTTTT

J: TRBJ2-7
length: 14
size: once
D: TRBD2
V: TRBV6-5
CDR3: CASSEVGGAYEQYF
DNA: TGTGCCAGCAGTGAAGTCGGGGGGGCCTACGAGCAGTACTTC

J: TRBJ1-2
length: 16
size: .
D: TRBD1
V: TRBV5-1
CDR3: CASSLGQGRMSYGYTF
DNA: TGCGCCAGCAGCTTGGGACAGGGGAGAATGAGCTATGGCTACACCTTC

J: TRBJ2-7
length: 15
size: .
D: .
V: TRBV2
CDR3: CASSEADRGSYEQYF
DNA: TGTGCCAGCAGTGAAGCTGATCGGGGTTCCTACGAGCAGTACTTC

J: TRBJ1-2
length: 12
size: .
D: .
V: TRBV29-1
CDR3: CSVGTVNYGYTF
DNA: TGCAGCGTTGGAACGGTTAACTATGGCTACACCTTC

J: TRBJ1-6
length: 13
size: .
D: .
V: TRBV28
CDR3: CASTGYPNSPLHF
DNA: TGTGCCAGCACCGGGTACCCTAATTCACCCCTCCACTTT

J: TRBJ1-6
length: 14
size: .
D: .
V: TRBV21-1
CDR3: CASSKAGQNSPLHF
DNA: TGTGCCAGCAGCAAAGCAGGACAGAATTCACCCCTCCACTTT

J: TRBJ2-1
length: 13
size: .
D: .
V: TRBV6-5
CDR3: CASSYARGTEQFF
DNA: TGTGCCAGCAGTTACGCCAGGGGAACTGAGCAGTTCTTC

J: TRBJ1-2
length: 12
size: .
D: .
V: TRBV7-9
CDR3: CASSAQSGGYTF
DNA: TGTGCCAGCAGCGCCCAAAGCGGGGGCTACACCTTC

J: TRBJ1-4
length: 16
size: .
D: .
V: TRBV15
CDR3: CATSPRGGATNEKLFF
DNA: TGTGCCACCAGTCCTCGGGGGGGGGCAACTAATGAAAAACTGTTTTTT

J: TRBJ1-5
length: 15
size: .
D: .
V: TRBV7-9
CDR3: CASSPGRGGNQPQHF
DNA: TGTGCCAGCAGCCCTGGGAGGGGTGGCAATCAGCCCCAGCATTTT

J: TRBJ1-1
length: 13
size: few
D: .
V: TRBV4-3
CDR3: CASSRSVDTEAFF
DNA: TGCGCCAGCAGCCGGAGTGTGGACACTGAAGCTTTCTTT

J: TRBJ1-1
length: 13
size: .
D: .
V: TRBV7-9
CDR3: CASRGQTNTEAFF
DNA: TGTGCCAGCAGAGGACAGACGAACACTGAAGCTTTCTTT

J: TRBJ2-7
length: 13
size: .
D: TRBD1
V: TRBV7-2
CDR3: CASRKGQGDEQYF
DNA: TGTGCCAGCCGTAAGGGACAGGGGGACGAGCAGTACTTC

J: TRBJ1-1
length: 14
size: .
D: .
V: TRBV5-6
CDR3: CASSLAGAPSRAFF
DNA: TGTGCCAGCAGCCTGGCTGGGGCCCCCTCCAGGGCTTTCTTT

J: TRBJ2-3
length: 17
size: once
D: TRBD2
V: TRBV5-1
CDR3: CASSLPGLAGGPDTQYF
DNA: TGCGCCAGCAGCTTACCGGGACTAGCGGGGGGGCCAGATACGCAGTATTTT

J: TRBJ1-5
length: 13
size: few
D: .
V: TRBV19
CDR3: CASSMGGGQPQHF
DNA: TGTGCCAGTAGTATGGGTGGAGGGCAGCCCCAGCATTTT

J: TRBJ2-7
length: 17
size: .
D: TRBD1
V: TRBV4-1
CDR3: CASSQGPGQGISYEQYF
DNA: TGCGCCAGCAGCCAAGGGCCGGGACAGGGAATCTCCTACGAGCAGTACTTC

J: TRBJ1-2
length: 14
size: .
D: TRBD1
V: TRBV18
CDR3: CASSPSDRGYGYTF
DNA: TGTGCCAGCTCACCAAGCGACAGGGGGTACGGCTACACCTTC

J: TRBJ1-1
length: 15
size: .
D: TRBD1
V: TRBV13
CDR3: CASSWTDRGVLRAFF
DNA: TGTGCCAGCAGCTGGACGGACAGGGGGGTCCTTCGGGCTTTCTTT

J: TRBJ1-4
length: 15
size: .
D: .
V: TRBV6-5
CDR3: CASKEGRIRNEKLFF
DNA: TGTGCCAGCAAGGAGGGACGGATCAGAAATGAAAAACTGTTTTTT

J: TRBJ2-3
length: 13
size: .
D: .
V: TRBV7-6
CDR3: CASSLAREDTQYF
DNA: TGTGCCAGCAGCTTAGCCCGAGAAGATACGCAGTATTTT

J: TRBJ1-3
length: 13
size: .
D: .
V: TRBV11-2
CDR3: CASSLGQGLTIYF
DNA: TGTGCCAGCAGCTTAGGGCAGGGGTTGACCATATATTTT

J: TRBJ1-5
length: 16
size: .
D: TRBD1
V: TRBV2
CDR3: CASSLQGAHSNQPQHF
DNA: TGTGCCAGCAGTCTTCAGGGGGCGCATAGCAATCAGCCCCAGCATTTT

J: TRBJ1-5
length: 13
size: .
D: TRBD1
V: TRBV10-2
CDR3: CASRTGVDQPQHF
DNA: TGCGCCAGCAGGACAGGGGTTGATCAGCCCCAGCATTTT

J: TRBJ2-4
length: 14
size: .
D: .
V: TRBV5-4
CDR3: CASSSQGTKNIQYF
DNA: TGTGCCAGCAGCTCCCAGGGGACCAAAAACATTCAGTACTTC

J: TRBJ2-1
length: 15
size: few
D: TRBD1
V: TRBV10-3
CDR3: CAISVGTGSSNEQFF
DNA: TGTGCCATCAGTGTTGGGACAGGGAGCTCCAATGAGCAGTTCTTC

J: TRBJ2-3
length: 15
size: .
D: TRBD1
V: TRBV9
CDR3: CASSARDRGSDTQYF
DNA: TGTGCCAGCAGCGCTCGGGACAGGGGGTCAGATACGCAGTATTTT

J: TRBJ1-1
length: 13
size: few
D: TRBD1
V: TRBV27
CDR3: CASSWTGSTEAFF
DNA: TGTGCCAGCAGTTGGACAGGGAGCACTGAAGCTTTCTTT

J: TRBJ1-2
length: 13
size: few
D: .
V: TRBV29-1
CDR3: CSVEGMGHSGYTF
DNA: TGCAGCGTTGAAGGAATGGGGCATAGTGGCTACACCTTC